These 18 T cell receptor beta chains share one sample of origin, sequenced in a study of cytomegalovirus exposure and HLA in healthy donors (dated by TCRdb to about 2017). The library relied on the immunoSEQ multiplex PCR assay. For the multiplex PCR, a mixture combining 60 forward primers for TCR Vbeta segments and 13 reverse primers for TCR Jbeta segments was used. TCRdb mirrors the immuneACCESS table, restricted to in-frame sequences. Some clones are absent from its copies; in checked studies, under half trace to an unresolved V gene, and the reason for the others is unknown. The sample contains 90,000 to 150,000 clones, roughly 70% of them found a single time. Nearly 3% of the sample belongs to the ten largest clones. Sample: PBMCs. Receptor source: a woman in her thirties or forties in good health and CMV-seropositive.

The chain is built from TRBV5-1 and TRBJ2-7; TRBD1 is a possible D gene (6 bases). Trimming cost V 4 bases and J 0 bases, with 11 bases left between them. CDR1 and CDR2 from the germline V gene are SGHRS and YFSETQ. The CDR3 sequence is 14 residues long. The CDR3 DNA reads TGCGCCAGCAGCCAGACAGGAAACTCCTACGAGCAGTACTTC. Its protein is CASSQTGNSYEQYF.

V gene TRBV7-8 combines with J gene TRBJ1-1, with TRBD1 identical over 8 bases. With V trimmed by 0 bases and J by 3 bases, 6 bases remained unmatched. CDR1 and CDR2 from the germline V gene are SGHVS and FQNEAQ. There are 16 residues in the CDR3. The CDR3 DNA follows: TGTGCCAGCAGCTTAGCGGACAGGGTTTGGGACACTGAAGCTTTCTTT. This codes for CASSLADRVWDTEAFF.

This chain links TRBV27 with TRBJ1-2; 11 bases are shared with TRBD1. The length of the CDR3 is 15 residues. CDR1 MNHEY and CDR2 SMNVEV come from the germline V gene (reference sequence). Trimming cost V 2 bases and J 4 bases; bases outside gene matches: 3. The CDR3 sequence is CASSLSGTGGYGYTF. As DNA, the CDR3 is TGTGCCAGCAGTTTAAGCGGGACAGGGGGCTATGGCTACACCTTC.

The V and J genes are TRBV7-3 and TRBJ1-1, with D possibly being TRBD1 (5 bases). The V end was cut by 7 bases, the J end by 3 bases, with 12 bases between. Germline-derived CDR1 and CDR2 are SGHTA and FQGTGA. CDR3 length equals 13 residues. The CDR3 here is CASKGRRDTEAFF. The CDR3 DNA reads TGTGCCAGCAAGGGGCGTCGGGACACTGAAGCTTTCTTT.

As DNA, the CDR3 is TGTGCCTGGAGTCTAGCGGGGCGGGAGACAGATACGCAGTATTTT. It codes for CAWSLAGRETDTQYF. The rearrangement links TRBV30 to TRBJ2-3, with 9 bases fitting TRBD2. Germline V CDR1 and CDR2: GTSNPN, SVGIG (reference sequence). Trimming cost V 2 bases and J 3 bases; bases outside gene matches: 6. The CDR3 spans 15 residues.

The CDR3 DNA is TGCGCCAGCAGCCAGGGGACAGATAATCAGCCCCAGCATTTT. This gives the protein CASSQGTDNQPQHF. The V call is TRBV5-1, the J call TRBJ1-5, with 7 positions matching TRBD1. The V gene's germline CDR1 is SGHRS and CDR2 YFSETQ. Unmatched junction bases numbered 5, after V lost 4 bases and J lost 4 bases. The CDR3 is 14 residues long.

J is TRBJ2-7 and V is TRBV2; D not resolved. Germline lookup yields CDR1 SNHLY and CDR2 FYNNEI. The CDR3 consists of 13 residues. V gave up 2 bases and J gave up 2 bases, with 7 bases separating them. In DNA, the CDR3 is TGTGCCAGCAGTGAACAGACAACCTACGAGCAGTACTTC. Translated: CASSEQTTYEQYF.

The chain recombines TRBV19 with TRBJ1-2; 8 bases are shared with TRBD1. V lost 3 bases to trimming and J lost 7 bases; unmatched junction nucleotides: 7. CDR1 is LNHDA and CDR2 is SQIVND in the germline V gene (reference sequence). The CDR3 consists of 14 residues. In DNA, the CDR3 is TGTGCCAGTAGTATGGCCGGACAGGGCGGTGGCTACACCTTC. Encoded protein: CASSMAGQGGGYTF. Based on the CDR3 plus reference TRBV19 and TRBJ1-2, the full variable domain is DGGITQSPKYLFRKEGQNVTLSCEQNLNHDAMYWYRQDPGQGLRLIYYSQIVNDFQKGDIAEGYSVSREKKESFPLTVTSAQKNPTAFYLCASSMAGQGGGYTFGSGTRLTVV.

Many counts were recorded for this clone. This sequence joins TRBV7-2 and TRBJ1-4; 7 nucleotides line up with TRBD1. The ends lost 4 bases at V and 8 bases at J; junction bases unmatched: 1. The CDR3 is made up of 12 amino acids. Looked up from germline, CDR1 is SGHTA and CDR2 is FQGNSA. The DNA of the CDR3 is TGTGCCAGCAGCTCAGGGGGGGAAAAACTGTTTTTT. Protein sequence: CASSSGGEKLFF.

As concerns this clone: The junction departs from the called germline gene at one end, perhaps through a read error. This chain joins TRBV7-9 and TRBJ1-6; D may be TRBD1 (5 bases). This CDR3 comprises 14 residues. Germline CDR1 and CDR2: SEHNR and FQNEAQ (reference sequence). This CDR3 is CSSSPRQRQSPLHF. Written as DNA, the CDR3 is TGTTCCAGCAGCCCTAGACAGAGGCAATCACCCCTCCACTTT.

The chain joins TRBV2 to TRBJ2-3; 10 bases are a match to TRBD2. There are 15 residues in the CDR3. Germline CDR1 reads SNHLY; CDR2 reads FYNNEI. The ends lost 11 bases at V and 2 bases at J; junction bases unmatched: 10. This chain's CDR3 is CAVGESGRATDTQYF. In nucleotides, the CDR3 is TGTGCCGTCGGGGAAAGCGGGAGGGCCACAGATACGCAGTATTTT.

This chain links TRBV9 with TRBJ2-7; 14 nucleotides align to TRBD2. Germline V CDR1 and CDR2: SGDLS, YYNGEE. V shed 4 bases and J 4 bases; nucleotides not matched to a gene: 4. There are 15 residues in the CDR3. CDR3 protein: CASSPRTSGGYEQYF. CDR3 coding DNA: TGTGCCAGCAGCCCCCGGACTAGCGGGGGGTACGAGCAGTACTTC.

This clone is a singleton in its sample. V usage is TRBV30 and J usage is TRBJ2-5, with 12 bases fitting TRBD2. Germline CDR1 is GTSNPN and CDR2 is SVGIG (reference sequence). This CDR3 is 18 amino acids long. J was trimmed by 5 bases and V by 1 base; bases with no gene match: 14. The CDR3 region is CAWSAPGLAGFGSETQYF. CDR3 DNA sequence: TGTGCCTGGAGTGCACCGGGACTAGCGGGTTTCGGTTCGGAGACCCAGTACTTC. Full variable domain (rest looked up from reference TRBV30 and TRBJ2-5): SQTIHQWPATLVQPVGSPLSLECTVEGTSNPNLYWYRQAAGRGLQLLFYSVGIGQISSEVPQNLSASRPQDRQFILSSKKLLLSDSGFYLCAWSAPGLAGFGSETQYFGPGTRLLVL.

This clone was observed a few times. The chain uses TRBV18 and TRBJ1-1; D may be TRBD1 (5 bases). Germline assignment: CDR1 KGHSH and CDR2 LQKENI. Trimming shortened V by 5 bases and J by 4 bases, and 17 bases separated the two germline ends. This CDR3 spans 15 amino acids. For the CDR3, the DNA is TGTGCCAGCTCAGAAGGGACTGCGGGGGGCACTGAAGCTTTCTTT. The encoded protein is CASSEGTAGGTEAFF.

This sequence joins TRBV12-5 and TRBJ1-3; D perhaps matches TRBD1 (6 bases). Germline V CDR1 and CDR2: LGHNT, FRNRAP. V was trimmed by 5 bases and J by 0 bases, leaving 17 bases between them. The CDR3 is made up of 17 amino acids. DNA of the CDR3: TGTGCTAGTGGTCCCAACAGGGAAGGCCCCTCTGGAAACACCATATATTTT. Its translation is CASGPNREGPSGNTIYF.

The rearrangement joins TRBV5-1 to TRBJ2-7, with TRBD1 identical over 10 bases. The CDR3 runs 15 residues. V dropped 0 bases and J dropped 2; count of bases not matched to a gene: 2. Germline CDR1 and CDR2: SGHRS and YFSETQ. Here the CDR3 reads CASSLGGTGAYEQYF. The CDR3 nucleotides read TGCGCCAGCAGCTTGGGTGGGACAGGGGCCTACGAGCAGTACTTC. The full variable domain, with the rest looked up from reference TRBV5-1 and TRBJ2-7, is KAGVTQTPRYLIKTRGQQVTLSCSPISGHRSVSWYQQTPGQGLQFLFEYFSETQRNKGNFPGRFSGRQFSNSRSEMNVSTLELGDSALYLCASSLGGTGAYEQYFGPGTRLTVT.

The chain has TRBV27 and TRBJ1-5; TRBD1 matches 8 bases. The CDR3 is made up of 15 amino acids. J lost 6 bases, V lost 6 bases, and 10 bases had no gene match. The germline gives CDR1 MNHEY, CDR2 SMNVEV (reference sequence). CDR3 sequence: CASSPGTDRGQPQHF. CDR3 sequence (DNA): TGTGCCAGCAGCCCCGGGACAGACAGGGGTCAGCCCCAGCATTTT.

This clone was counted only a few times. V usage is TRBV10-3 and J usage is TRBJ1-5, with 7 nucleotides matching TRBD1. V shed 7 bases, J shed 4 bases, and the junction held 4 bases outside the gene matches. Germline CDR1 reads ENHRY; CDR2 reads SYGVKD. The CDR3 has 13 amino acids. The CDR3 DNA follows: TGTGCCATCAAGGGGGCCCAAAATCAGCCCCAGCATTTT. Its translation: CAIKGAQNQPQHF.